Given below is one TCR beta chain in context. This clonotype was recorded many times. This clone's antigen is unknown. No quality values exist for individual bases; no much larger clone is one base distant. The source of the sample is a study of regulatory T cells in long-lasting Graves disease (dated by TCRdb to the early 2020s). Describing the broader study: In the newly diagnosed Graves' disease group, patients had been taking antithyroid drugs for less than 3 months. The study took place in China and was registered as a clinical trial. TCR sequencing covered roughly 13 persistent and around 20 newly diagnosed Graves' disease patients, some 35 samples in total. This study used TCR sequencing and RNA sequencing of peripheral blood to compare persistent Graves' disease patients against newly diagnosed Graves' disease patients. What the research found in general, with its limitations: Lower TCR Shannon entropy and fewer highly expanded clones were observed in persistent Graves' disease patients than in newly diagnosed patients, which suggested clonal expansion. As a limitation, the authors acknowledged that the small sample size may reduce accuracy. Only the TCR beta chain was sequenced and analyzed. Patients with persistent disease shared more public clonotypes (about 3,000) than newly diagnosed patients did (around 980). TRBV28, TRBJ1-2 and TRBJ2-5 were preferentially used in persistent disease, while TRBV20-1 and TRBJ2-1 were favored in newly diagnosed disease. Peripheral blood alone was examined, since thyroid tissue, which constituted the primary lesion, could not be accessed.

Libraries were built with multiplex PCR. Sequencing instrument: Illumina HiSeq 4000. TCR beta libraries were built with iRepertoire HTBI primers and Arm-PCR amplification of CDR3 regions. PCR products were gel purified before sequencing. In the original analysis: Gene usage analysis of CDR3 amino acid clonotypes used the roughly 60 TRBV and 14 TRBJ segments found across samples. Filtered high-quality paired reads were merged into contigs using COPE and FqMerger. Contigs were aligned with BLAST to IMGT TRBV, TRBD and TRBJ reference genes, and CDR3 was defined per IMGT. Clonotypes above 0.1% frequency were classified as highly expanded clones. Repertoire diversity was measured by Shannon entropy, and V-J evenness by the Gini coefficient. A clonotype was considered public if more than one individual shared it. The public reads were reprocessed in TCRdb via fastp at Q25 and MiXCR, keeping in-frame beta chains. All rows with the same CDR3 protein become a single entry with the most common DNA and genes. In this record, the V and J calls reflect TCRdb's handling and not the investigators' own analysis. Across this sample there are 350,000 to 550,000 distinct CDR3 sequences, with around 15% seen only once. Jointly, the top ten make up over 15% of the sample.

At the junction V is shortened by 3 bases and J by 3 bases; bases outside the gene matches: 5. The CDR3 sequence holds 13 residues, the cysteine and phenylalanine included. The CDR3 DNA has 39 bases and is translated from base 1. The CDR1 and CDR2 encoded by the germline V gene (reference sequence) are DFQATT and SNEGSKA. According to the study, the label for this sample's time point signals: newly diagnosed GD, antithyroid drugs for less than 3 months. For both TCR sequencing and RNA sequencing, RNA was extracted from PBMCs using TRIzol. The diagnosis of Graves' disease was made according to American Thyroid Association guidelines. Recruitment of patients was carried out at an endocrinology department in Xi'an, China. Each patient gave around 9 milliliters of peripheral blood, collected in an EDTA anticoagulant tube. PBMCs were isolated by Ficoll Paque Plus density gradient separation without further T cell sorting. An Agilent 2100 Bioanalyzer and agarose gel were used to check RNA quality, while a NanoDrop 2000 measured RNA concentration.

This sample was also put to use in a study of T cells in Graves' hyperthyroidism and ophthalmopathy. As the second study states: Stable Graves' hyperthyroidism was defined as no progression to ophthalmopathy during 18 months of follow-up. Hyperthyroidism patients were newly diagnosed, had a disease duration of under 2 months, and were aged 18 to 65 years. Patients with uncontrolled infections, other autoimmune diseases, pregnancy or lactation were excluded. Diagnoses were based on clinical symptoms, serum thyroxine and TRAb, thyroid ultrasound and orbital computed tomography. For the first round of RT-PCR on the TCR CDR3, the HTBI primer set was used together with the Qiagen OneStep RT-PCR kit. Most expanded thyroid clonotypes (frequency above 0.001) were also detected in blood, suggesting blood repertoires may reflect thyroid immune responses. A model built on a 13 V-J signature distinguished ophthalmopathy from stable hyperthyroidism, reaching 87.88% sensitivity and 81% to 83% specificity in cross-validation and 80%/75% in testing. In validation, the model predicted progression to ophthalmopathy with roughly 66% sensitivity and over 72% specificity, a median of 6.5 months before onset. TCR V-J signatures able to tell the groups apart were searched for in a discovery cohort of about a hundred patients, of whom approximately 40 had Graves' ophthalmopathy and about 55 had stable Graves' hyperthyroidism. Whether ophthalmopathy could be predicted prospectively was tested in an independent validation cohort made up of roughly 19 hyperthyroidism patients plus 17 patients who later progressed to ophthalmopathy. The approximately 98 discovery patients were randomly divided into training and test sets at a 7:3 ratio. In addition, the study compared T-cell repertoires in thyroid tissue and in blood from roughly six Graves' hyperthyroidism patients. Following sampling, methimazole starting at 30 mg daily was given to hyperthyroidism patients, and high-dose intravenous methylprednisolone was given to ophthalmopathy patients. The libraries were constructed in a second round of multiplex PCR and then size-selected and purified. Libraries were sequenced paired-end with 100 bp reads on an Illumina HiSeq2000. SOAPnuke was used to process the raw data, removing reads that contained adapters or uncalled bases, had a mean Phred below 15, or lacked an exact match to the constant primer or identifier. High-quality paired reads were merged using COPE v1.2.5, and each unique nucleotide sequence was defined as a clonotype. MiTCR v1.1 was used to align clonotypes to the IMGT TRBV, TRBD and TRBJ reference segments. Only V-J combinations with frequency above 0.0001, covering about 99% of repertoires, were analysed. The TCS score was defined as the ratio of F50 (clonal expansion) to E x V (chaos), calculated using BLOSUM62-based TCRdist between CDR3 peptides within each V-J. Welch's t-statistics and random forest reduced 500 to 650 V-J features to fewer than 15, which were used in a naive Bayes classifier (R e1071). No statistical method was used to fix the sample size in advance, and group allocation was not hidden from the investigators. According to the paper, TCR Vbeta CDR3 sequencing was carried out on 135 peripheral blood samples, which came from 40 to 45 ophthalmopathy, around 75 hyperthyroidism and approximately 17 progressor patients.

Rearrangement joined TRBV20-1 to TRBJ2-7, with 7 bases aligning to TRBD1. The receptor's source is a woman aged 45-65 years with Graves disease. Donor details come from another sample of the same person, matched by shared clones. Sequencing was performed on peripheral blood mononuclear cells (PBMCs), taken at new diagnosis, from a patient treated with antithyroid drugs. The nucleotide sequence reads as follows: TGCAGTGCTAGTCGCGGACAGGACTACGAGCAGTACTTC. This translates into CSASRGQDYEQYF.